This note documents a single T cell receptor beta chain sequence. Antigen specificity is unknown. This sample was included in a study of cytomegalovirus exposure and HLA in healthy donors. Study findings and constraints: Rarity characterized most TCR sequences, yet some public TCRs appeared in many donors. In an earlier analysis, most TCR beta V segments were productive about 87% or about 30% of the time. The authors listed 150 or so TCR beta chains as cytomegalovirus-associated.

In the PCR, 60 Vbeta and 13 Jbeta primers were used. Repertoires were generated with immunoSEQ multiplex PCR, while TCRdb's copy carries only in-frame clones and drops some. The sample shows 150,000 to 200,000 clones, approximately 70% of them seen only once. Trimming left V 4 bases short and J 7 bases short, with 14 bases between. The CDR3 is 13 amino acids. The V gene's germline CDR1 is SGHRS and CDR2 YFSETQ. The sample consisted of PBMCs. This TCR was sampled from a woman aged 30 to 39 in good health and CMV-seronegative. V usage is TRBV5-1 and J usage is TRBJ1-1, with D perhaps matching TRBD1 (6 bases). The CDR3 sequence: CASSRVRGGEAFF. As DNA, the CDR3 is TGCGCCAGCAGCCGAGTCAGGGGCGGTGAAGCTTTCTTT.